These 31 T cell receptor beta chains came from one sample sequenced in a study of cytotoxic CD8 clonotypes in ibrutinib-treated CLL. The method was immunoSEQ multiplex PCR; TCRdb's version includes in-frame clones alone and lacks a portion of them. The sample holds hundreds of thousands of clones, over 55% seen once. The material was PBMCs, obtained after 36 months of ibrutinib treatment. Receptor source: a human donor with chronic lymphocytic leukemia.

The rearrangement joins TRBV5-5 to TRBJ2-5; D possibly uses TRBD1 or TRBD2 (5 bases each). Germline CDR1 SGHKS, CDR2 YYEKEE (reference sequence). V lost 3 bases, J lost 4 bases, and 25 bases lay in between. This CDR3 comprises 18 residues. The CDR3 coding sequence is TGTGCCAGCAGCTCCCACCCTACCGGGACCACCGGAGGAGAGACCCAGTACTTC. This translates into CASSSHPTGTTGGETQYF.

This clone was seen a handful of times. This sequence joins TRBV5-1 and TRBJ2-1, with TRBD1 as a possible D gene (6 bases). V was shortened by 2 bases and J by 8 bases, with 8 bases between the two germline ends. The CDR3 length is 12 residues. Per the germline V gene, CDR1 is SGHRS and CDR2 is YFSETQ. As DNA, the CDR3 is TGCGCCAGCAGCTTTGGGGGCCATGAGCAGTTCTTC. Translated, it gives CASSFGGHEQFF.

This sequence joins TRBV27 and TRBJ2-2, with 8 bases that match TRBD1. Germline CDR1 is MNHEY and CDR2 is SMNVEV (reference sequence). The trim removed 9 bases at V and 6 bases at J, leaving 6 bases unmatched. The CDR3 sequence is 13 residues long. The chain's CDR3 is CASARGRPGELFF. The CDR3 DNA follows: TGTGCCAGTGCCAGGGGGCGCCCCGGGGAGCTGTTTTTT.

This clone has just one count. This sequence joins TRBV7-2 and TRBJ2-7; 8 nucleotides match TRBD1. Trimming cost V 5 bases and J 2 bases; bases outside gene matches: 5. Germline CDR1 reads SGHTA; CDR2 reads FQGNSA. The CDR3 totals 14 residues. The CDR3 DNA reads TGTGCCAGCAGCCCGACAGGGGACACCTACGAGCAGTACTTC. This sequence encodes CASSPTGDTYEQYF. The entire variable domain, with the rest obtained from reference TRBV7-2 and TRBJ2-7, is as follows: GAGVSQSPSNKVTEKGKDVELRCDPISGHTALYWYRQSLGQGLEFLIYFQGNSAPDKSGLPSDRFSAERTGGSVSTLTIQRTQQEDSAVYLCASSPTGDTYEQYFGPGTRLTVT.

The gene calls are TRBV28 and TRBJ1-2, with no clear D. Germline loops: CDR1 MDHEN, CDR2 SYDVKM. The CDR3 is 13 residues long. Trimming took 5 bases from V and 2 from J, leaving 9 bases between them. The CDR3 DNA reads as TGTGCCAGCAGTCCGGACGGCAACTATGGCTACACCTTC. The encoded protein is CASSPDGNYGYTF.

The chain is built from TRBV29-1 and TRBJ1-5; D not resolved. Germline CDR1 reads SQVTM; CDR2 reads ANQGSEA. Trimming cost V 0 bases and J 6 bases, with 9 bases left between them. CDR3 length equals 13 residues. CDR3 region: CSVEDAIGQPQHF. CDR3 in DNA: TGCAGCGTTGAAGATGCCATTGGTCAGCCCCAGCATTTT.

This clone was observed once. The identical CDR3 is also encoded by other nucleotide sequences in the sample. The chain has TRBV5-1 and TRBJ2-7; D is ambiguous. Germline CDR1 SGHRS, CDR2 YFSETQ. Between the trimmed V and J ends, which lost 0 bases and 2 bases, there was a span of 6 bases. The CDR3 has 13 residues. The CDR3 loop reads CASSLVPTYEQYF. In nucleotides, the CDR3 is TGCGCCAGCAGCTTGGTACCTACCTACGAGCAGTACTTC.

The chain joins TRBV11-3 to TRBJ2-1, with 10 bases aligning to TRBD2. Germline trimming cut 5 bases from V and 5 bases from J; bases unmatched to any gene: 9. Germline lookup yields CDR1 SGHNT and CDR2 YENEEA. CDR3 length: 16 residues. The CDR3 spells CASSPRTSGLDNEQFF. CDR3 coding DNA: TGTGCCAGCAGCCCCCGGACTAGCGGATTAGACAATGAGCAGTTCTTC.

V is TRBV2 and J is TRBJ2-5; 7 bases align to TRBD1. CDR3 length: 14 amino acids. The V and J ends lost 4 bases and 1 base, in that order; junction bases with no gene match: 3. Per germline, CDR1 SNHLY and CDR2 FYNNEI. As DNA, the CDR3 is TGTGCCAGCAGTGCTTGGGACAGCCAAGAGACCCAGTACTTC. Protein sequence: CASSAWDSQETQYF.

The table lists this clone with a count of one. The CDR3 coding sequence is TGCAGTGTTTGGGACATTCAGTACTTC. Its translation is CSVWDIQYF. The chain combines TRBV20-1 with TRBJ2-4; D uncertain. Germline V lookup: CDR1 DFQATT, CDR2 SNEGSKA (reference sequence). Trimming removed 7 bases at V and 8 bases at J, with 6 bases between. The length of the CDR3 is 9 residues.

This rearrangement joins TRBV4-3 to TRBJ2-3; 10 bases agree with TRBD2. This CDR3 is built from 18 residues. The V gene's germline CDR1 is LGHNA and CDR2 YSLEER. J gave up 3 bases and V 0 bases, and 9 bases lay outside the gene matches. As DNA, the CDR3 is TGCGCCAGCAGCCAAGACCTCTTTATAGCGGGAGGAACAGATACGCAGTATTTT. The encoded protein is CASSQDLFIAGGTDTQYF.

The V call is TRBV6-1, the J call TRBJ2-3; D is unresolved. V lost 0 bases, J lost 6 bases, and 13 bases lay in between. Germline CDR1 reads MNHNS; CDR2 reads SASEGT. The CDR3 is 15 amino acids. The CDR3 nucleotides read TGTGCCAGCAGTGAAGCGTGGGCTAGTGCCGATACGCAGTATTTT. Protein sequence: CASSEAWASADTQYF.

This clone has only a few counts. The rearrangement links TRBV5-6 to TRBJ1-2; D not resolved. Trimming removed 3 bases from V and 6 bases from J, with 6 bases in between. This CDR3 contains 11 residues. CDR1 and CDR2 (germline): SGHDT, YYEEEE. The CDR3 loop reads CASSYPDGYTF. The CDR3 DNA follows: TGTGCCAGCAGCTACCCGGATGGCTACACCTTC.

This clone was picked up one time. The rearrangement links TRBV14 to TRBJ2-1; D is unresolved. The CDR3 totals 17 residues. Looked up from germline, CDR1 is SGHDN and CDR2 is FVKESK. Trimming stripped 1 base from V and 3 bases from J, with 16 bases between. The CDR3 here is CASSQVLLLGLYNEQFF. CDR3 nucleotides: TGTGCCAGCAGCCAAGTTCTTCTTTTGGGCCTCTACAATGAGCAGTTCTTC.

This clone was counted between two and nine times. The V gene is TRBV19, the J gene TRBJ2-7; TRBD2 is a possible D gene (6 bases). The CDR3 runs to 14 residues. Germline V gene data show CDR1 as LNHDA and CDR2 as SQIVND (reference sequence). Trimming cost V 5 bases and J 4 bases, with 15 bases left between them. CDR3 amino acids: CASSWSGEGYEQYF. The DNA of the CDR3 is TGTGCCAGTAGTTGGTCGGGAGAGGGTTACGAGCAGTACTTC.

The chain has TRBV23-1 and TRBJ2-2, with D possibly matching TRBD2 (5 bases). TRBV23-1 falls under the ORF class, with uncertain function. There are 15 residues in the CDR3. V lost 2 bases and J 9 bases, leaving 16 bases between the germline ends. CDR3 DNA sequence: TGCGCCAGCAGTCAACCACTAGAGCGGAAGAGGGAGCTGTTTTTT. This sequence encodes CASSQPLERKRELFF.

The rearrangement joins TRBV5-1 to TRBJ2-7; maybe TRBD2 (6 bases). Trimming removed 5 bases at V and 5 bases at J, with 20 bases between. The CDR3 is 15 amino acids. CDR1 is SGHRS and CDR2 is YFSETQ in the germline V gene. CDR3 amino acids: CASRPVTTGVDEQYF. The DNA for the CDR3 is TGCGCCAGCAGACCTGTTACCACGGGGGTCGACGAGCAGTACTTC.

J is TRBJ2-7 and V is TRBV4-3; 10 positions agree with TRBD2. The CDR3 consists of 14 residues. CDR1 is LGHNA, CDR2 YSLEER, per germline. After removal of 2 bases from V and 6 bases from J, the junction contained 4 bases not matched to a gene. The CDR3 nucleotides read TGCGCCAGCAGCCAACTAGCGGGAGACTCCGAGCAGTACTTC. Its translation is CASSQLAGDSEQYF.

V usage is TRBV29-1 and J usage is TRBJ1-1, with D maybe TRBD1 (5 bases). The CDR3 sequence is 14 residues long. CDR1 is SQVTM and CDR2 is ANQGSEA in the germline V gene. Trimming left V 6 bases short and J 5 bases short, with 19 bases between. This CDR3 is CSVHSRGLGTEAFF. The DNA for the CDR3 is TGCAGCGTCCATAGCCGGGGCCTCGGGACTGAAGCTTTCTTT.

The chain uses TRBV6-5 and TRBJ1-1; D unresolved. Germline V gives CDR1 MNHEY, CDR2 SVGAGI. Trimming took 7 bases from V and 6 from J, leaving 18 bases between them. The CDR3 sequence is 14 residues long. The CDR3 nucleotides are TGTGCCAGCACCTCGGGATGGCGTAAGGCTGAAGCTTTCTTT. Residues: CASTSGWRKAEAFF.

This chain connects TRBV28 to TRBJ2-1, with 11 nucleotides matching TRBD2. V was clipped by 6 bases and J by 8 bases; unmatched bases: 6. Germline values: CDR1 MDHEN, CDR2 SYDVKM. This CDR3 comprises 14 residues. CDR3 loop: CASRLGLAVDEQFF. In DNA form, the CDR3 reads TGTGCCAGCAGGCTGGGACTAGCGGTGGATGAGCAGTTCTTC.

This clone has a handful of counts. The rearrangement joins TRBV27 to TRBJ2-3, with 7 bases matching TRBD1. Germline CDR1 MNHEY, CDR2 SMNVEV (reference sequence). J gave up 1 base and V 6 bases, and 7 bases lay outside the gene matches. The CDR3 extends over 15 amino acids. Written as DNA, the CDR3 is TGTGCCAGCAGCTCTATAACAGGGGGCACAGATACGCAGTATTTT. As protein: CASSSITGGTDTQYF.

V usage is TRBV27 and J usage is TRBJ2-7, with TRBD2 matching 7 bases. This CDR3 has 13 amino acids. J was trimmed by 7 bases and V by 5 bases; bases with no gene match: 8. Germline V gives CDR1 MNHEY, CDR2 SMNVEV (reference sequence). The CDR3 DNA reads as TGTGCCAGCAGTCAGACCAGGGAGGGGGAGCAGTACTTC. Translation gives CASSQTREGEQYF.

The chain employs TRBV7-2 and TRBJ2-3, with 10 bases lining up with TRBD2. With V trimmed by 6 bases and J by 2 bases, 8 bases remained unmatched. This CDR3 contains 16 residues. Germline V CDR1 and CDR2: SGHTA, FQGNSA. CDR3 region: CASSWSSGGLTDTQYF. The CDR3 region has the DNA TGTGCCAGCAGTTGGTCTAGCGGGGGCCTCACAGATACGCAGTATTTT.

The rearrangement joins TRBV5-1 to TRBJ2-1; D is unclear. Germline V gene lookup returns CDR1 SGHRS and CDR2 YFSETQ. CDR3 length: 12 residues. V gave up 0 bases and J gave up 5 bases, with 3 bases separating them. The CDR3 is CASSLGDNEQFF. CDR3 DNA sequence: TGCGCCAGCAGCTTGGGGGACAATGAGCAGTTCTTC.

Here the CDR3 reads CASSERHWPRTEAFF. The CDR3 DNA is TGTGCCAGCAGTGAAAGACACTGGCCCAGGACTGAAGCTTTCTTT. The chain joins TRBV6-1 to TRBJ1-1, with unresolved D. The CDR3 contains 15 residues. Trimming left V 2 bases short and J 5 bases short, with 15 bases between. The germline V gene has CDR1 MNHNS and CDR2 SASEGT.

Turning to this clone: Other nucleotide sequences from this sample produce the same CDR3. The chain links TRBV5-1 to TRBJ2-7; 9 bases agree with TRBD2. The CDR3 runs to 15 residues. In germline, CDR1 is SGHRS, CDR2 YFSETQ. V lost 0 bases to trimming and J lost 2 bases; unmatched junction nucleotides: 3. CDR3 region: CASSLVGGGAYEQYF. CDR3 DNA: TGCGCCAGCAGCTTGGTAGGCGGGGGGGCCTACGAGCAGTACTTC.

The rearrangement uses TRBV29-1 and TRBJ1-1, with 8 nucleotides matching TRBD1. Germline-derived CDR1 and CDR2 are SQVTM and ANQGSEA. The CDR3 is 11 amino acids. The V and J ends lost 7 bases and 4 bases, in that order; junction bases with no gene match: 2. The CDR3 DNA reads TGCAGCGCTGGGACAGGCACTGAAGCTTTCTTT. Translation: CSAGTGTEAFF.

CDR3 bases: TGTGCCAGCAGCGGCGGAGGATTTGAGCAGTACTTC. Protein sequence: CASSGGGFEQYF. The V and J genes are TRBV9 and TRBJ2-7; TRBD2 might be the D (5 bases). V gave up 3 bases and J gave up 7 bases, with 11 bases separating them. CDR1 and CDR2 from the germline V gene are SGDLS and YYNGEE. CDR3 length: 12 residues.

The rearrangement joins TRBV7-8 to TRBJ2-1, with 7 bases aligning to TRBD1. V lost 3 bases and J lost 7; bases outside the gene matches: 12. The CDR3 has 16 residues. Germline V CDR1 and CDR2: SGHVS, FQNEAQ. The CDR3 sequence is CASSFVRDSYMNEQFF. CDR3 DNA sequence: TGTGCCAGCAGCTTCGTTAGGGACAGCTACATGAATGAGCAGTTCTTC.

CDR3 nucleotides: TGTGCCGCGCCAGGGCCCCACGAGCAGTACTTC. Residues: CAAPGPHEQYF. This chain joins TRBV9 and TRBJ2-7; D is perhaps TRBD1 (5 bases). Trimming shortened V by 10 bases and J by 5 bases, and 13 bases separated the two germline ends. The CDR3 extends over 11 amino acids. In germline, CDR1 is SGDLS, CDR2 YYNGEE.